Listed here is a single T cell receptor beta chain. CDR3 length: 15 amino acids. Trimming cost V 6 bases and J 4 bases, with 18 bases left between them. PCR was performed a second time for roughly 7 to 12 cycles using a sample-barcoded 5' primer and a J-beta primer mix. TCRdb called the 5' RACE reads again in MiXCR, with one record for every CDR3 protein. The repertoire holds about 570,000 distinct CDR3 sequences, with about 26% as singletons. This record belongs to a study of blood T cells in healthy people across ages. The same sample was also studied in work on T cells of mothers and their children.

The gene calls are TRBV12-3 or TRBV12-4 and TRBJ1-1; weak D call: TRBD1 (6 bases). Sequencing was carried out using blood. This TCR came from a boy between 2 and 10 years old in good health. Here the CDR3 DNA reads TGTGCCAGCAGCCACAATGGTAAGGGGGGCACTGAAGCTTTCTTT. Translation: CASSHNGKGGTEAFF.